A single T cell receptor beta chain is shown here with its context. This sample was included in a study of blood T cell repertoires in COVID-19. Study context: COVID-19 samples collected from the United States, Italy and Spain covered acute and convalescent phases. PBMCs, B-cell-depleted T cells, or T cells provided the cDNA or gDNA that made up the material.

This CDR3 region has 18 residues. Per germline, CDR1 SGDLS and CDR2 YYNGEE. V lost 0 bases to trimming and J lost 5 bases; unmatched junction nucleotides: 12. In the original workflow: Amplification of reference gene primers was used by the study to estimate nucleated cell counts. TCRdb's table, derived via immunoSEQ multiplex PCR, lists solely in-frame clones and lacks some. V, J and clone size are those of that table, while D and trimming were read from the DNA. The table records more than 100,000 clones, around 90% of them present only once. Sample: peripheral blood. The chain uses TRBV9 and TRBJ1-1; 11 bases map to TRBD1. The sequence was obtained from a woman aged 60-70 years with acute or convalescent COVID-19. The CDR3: CASSVGVGQGAEWTEAFF. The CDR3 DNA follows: TGTGCCAGCAGCGTAGGCGTAGGACAGGGGGCAGAGTGGACTGAAGCTTTCTTT.